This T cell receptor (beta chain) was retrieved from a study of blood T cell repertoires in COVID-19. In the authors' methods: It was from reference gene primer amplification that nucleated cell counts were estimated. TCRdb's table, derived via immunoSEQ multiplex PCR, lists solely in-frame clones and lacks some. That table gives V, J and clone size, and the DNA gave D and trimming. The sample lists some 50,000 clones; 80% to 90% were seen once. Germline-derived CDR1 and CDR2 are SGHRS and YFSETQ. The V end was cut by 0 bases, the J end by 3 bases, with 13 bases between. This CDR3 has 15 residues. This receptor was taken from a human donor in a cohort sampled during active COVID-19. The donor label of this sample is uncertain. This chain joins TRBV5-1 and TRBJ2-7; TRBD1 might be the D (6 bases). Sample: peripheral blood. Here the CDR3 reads CASSLGPGQYYEQYF. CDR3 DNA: TGCGCCAGCAGCTTGGGACCGGGACAATACTACGAGCAGTACTTC.